The source of this T cell receptor (beta chain) is a study of blood T cell repertoires in COVID-19. Authors' methods: Estimates of nucleated cell counts were drawn from the amplification of reference gene primers. The repertoire was sequenced with immunoSEQ multiplex PCR; TCRdb's copy has only in-frame clones and lacks some. V and J calls and clone size are those listed in that table; D and trimming were worked out from the DNA. The sample includes 180,000 or so clones, about 88% of them seen just once. CDR3 length: 13 amino acids. Between the trimmed V and J ends, which lost 3 bases and 3 bases, there was a span of 11 bases. Germline CDR1 is GTSNPN and CDR2 is SVGIG (reference sequence).

The clonotype originates from a man aged 18 to 29 with acute or convalescent COVID-19. The specimen was peripheral blood. The gene calls are TRBV30 and TRBJ2-5; D perhaps matches TRBD2 (6 bases). DNA for the CDR3: TGTGCCTGGAGCGTCGGGACTGAAGAGACCCAGTACTTC. Translating it yields CAWSVGTEETQYF.